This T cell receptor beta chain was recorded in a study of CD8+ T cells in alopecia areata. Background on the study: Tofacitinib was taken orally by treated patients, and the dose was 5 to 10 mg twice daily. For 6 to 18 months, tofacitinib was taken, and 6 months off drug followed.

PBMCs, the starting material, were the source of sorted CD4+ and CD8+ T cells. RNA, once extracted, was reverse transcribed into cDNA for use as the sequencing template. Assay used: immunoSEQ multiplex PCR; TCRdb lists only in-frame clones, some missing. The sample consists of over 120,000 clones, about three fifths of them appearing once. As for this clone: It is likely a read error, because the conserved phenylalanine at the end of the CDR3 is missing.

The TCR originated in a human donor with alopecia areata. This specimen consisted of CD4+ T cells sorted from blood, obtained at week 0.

The CDR3 DNA follows: TGTGCCAGCAGCACATCACCGAACACTGAAGCTTTCCTT. Translating it yields CASSTSPNTEAFL. The chain employs TRBV7-8 and TRBJ1-1; D is unresolved. The V end was cut by 5 bases, the J end by 1 base, with 8 bases between. Germline-derived CDR1 and CDR2 are SGHVS and FQNEAQ. The CDR3 is 13 residues long.